The rows below give T cell receptor beta chains drawn from one sample of a study of Ad26.COV2.S vaccination and SARS-CoV-2 variants. Data came from immunoSEQ multiplex PCR; TCRdb stores just in-frame clones and leaves some out. The sample carries about 680,000 clones, roughly nine tenths recorded once. The sequencing here drew on peripheral blood, taken in a trial of Ad26.COV2.S vaccine versus placebo. The receptors originated from a person aged 18-65 years who received the Ad26.COV2.S COVID-19 vaccine or a placebo. The CDR3 runs from the conserved cysteine through the conserved F or W. Fields, in order: J gene, clone size, D gene, V gene, CDR3 DNA, CDR3 protein. The D gene is left open where the match is weak. Some rows mark clone size as missing; the rest say once, few, many or name a class of expanded clone.

j_call: TRBJ1-4; clone_size: -; d_call: -; v_call: TRBV10-2; cdr3_nt: TGCGCCAGCAGTGAGTGGGTGGCTAATGAAAAACTGTTTTTT; cdr3_aa: CASSEWVANEKLFF
j_call: TRBJ2-5; clone_size: -; d_call: -; v_call: TRBV7-8; cdr3_nt: TGTGCCAGCAGCTTTGGGACCCGGGACCAAGAGACCCAGTACTTC; cdr3_aa: CASSFGTRDQETQYF
j_call: TRBJ2-1; clone_size: once; d_call: -; v_call: TRBV12-3/TRBV12-4; cdr3_nt: TGTGCCAGCAGTTACTACAATGAGCAGTTCTTC; cdr3_aa: CASSYYNEQFF
j_call: TRBJ1-1; clone_size: -; d_call: -; v_call: TRBV7-9; cdr3_nt: TGTGCCAGCAGCTTAGCGTATTCGGCTTTCTTT; cdr3_aa: CASSLAYSAFF
j_call: TRBJ2-5; clone_size: -; d_call: -; v_call: TRBV3-1/TRBV3-2; cdr3_nt: TGTGCCAGCAGCCAAAGGACGCACGAGACCCAGTACTTC; cdr3_aa: CASSQRTHETQYF
j_call: TRBJ1-4; clone_size: -; d_call: -; v_call: TRBV2; cdr3_nt: TGTGCCAGCATCCAACAGGGTAGTGAAAAACTGTTTTTT; cdr3_aa: CASIQQGSEKLFF
j_call: TRBJ1-5; clone_size: -; d_call: -; v_call: TRBV7-2; cdr3_nt: TGTGCCAGCAGCTTCCTGACAGAAGCTCAGCCCCAGCATTTT; cdr3_aa: CASSFLTEAQPQHF
j_call: TRBJ1-6; clone_size: -; d_call: TRBD1; v_call: TRBV25-1; cdr3_nt: TGTGCCAGCAGTGAACCGACAGGGCGGAATTCACCCCTCCACTTT; cdr3_aa: CASSEPTGRNSPLHF
j_call: TRBJ2-7; clone_size: -; d_call: TRBD2; v_call: TRBV4-2; cdr3_nt: TGTGCCAGCAGCCATCAATACGGCAGCGGGAGTCACGAGCAGTACTTC; cdr3_aa: CASSHQYGSGSHEQYF
j_call: TRBJ2-7; clone_size: -; d_call: TRBD1; v_call: TRBV4-1; cdr3_nt: TGCGCCAGCAGGTACAAGATAGGCGTTGGGACAGCCTCCTACGAGCAGTACTTC; cdr3_aa: CASRYKIGVGTASYEQYF
j_call: TRBJ2-3; clone_size: -; d_call: -; v_call: TRBV18; cdr3_nt: TGTGCCAGCTCACCCGGGGCCTCGAGGACAGATACGCAGTATTTT; cdr3_aa: CASSPGASRTDTQYF
j_call: TRBJ2-1; clone_size: -; d_call: TRBD2; v_call: TRBV18; cdr3_nt: TGTGCCAGCTCACCCCCCAGCGGGGGCCACAATGAGCAGTTCTTC; cdr3_aa: CASSPPSGGHNEQFF
j_call: TRBJ1-2; clone_size: -; d_call: TRBD1; v_call: TRBV25-1; cdr3_nt: TGTGCCAGCAGTGGTACCGGGACAGATAAAAACTATGGCTACACCTTC; cdr3_aa: CASSGTGTDKNYGYTF
j_call: TRBJ2-1; clone_size: -; d_call: -; v_call: TRBV29-1; cdr3_nt: TGCAGCGTGGGAAGGGGTACCCGCTCCTACAATGAGCAGTTCTTC; cdr3_aa: CSVGRGTRSYNEQFF
j_call: TRBJ2-7; clone_size: -; d_call: -; v_call: TRBV18; cdr3_nt: TGTGCCAGCTCACCCATCTACTCCTCCTACGAGCAGTACTTC; cdr3_aa: CASSPIYSSYEQYF
j_call: TRBJ1-2; clone_size: -; d_call: -; v_call: TRBV2; cdr3_nt: TGTGCCAGCAGTGAAAGTACCCCGGACAGCGTCTATGGCTACACCTTC; cdr3_aa: CASSESTPDSVYGYTF
j_call: TRBJ1-5; clone_size: -; d_call: -; v_call: TRBV5-5; cdr3_nt: TGTGCCAGCAGCTTGGCCTGGCAGTTGACGAGCAATCAGCCCCAGCATTTT; cdr3_aa: CASSLAWQLTSNQPQHF
j_call: TRBJ1-2; clone_size: few; d_call: -; v_call: TRBV3-1/TRBV3-2; cdr3_nt: TGTGCCAGCAGCCAAGCTCCCCTTGGAGACAACTATGGCTACACCTTC; cdr3_aa: CASSQAPLGDNYGYTF
j_call: TRBJ2-1; clone_size: -; d_call: TRBD2; v_call: TRBV6-1; cdr3_nt: TGTGCCAGCAGTGACGAGAGGACTAGCGGGAGAGGCAATGAGCAGTTCTTC; cdr3_aa: CASSDERTSGRGNEQFF
j_call: TRBJ1-5; clone_size: -; d_call: -; v_call: TRBV27; cdr3_nt: TGTGCCAGCAGTCCCGAGGGTAGACTTCCCCAGCATTTT; cdr3_aa: CASSPEGRLPQHF
j_call: TRBJ2-1; clone_size: -; d_call: TRBD1; v_call: TRBV5-4; cdr3_nt: TGTGCCAGCAGCTTTCAGGGGGCCCCTGGGAATGAGCAGTTCTTC; cdr3_aa: CASSFQGAPGNEQFF
j_call: TRBJ2-3; clone_size: -; d_call: -; v_call: TRBV30; cdr3_nt: TGTGCCTGGAGAGGAAGAAGCACAGATACGCAGTATTTT; cdr3_aa: CAWRGRSTDTQYF
j_call: TRBJ1-6; clone_size: -; d_call: -; v_call: TRBV7-2; cdr3_nt: TGTGCCAGCAGCTTGGAGGGGAGCTCCTATAATTCACCCCTCCACTTT; cdr3_aa: CASSLEGSSYNSPLHF
j_call: TRBJ2-6; clone_size: -; d_call: -; v_call: TRBV5-5; cdr3_nt: TGTGCCAGCAGCATACTACAAAGTTTTGGGGCCAACGTCCTGACTTTC; cdr3_aa: CASSILQSFGANVLTF
j_call: TRBJ1-5; clone_size: -; d_call: TRBD1; v_call: TRBV10-3; cdr3_nt: TGTGCCATCCGGGGACAGGGTCAAAATCAGCCCCAGCATTTT; cdr3_aa: CAIRGQGQNQPQHF
j_call: TRBJ2-1; clone_size: -; d_call: -; v_call: TRBV7-7; cdr3_nt: TGTGCTAGCAGTTTGAGACTCGACAGCTCCTACAATGAGCAGTTCTTC; cdr3_aa: CASSLRLDSSYNEQFF
j_call: TRBJ2-7; clone_size: -; d_call: TRBD1; v_call: TRBV19; cdr3_nt: TGTGCCAGTAGTATCGAGGGACAGCAGCAGTACTTC; cdr3_aa: CASSIEGQQQYF
j_call: TRBJ2-5; clone_size: -; d_call: -; v_call: TRBV3-1/TRBV3-2; cdr3_nt: TGTGCCAGCATGGAACTCCCTAGGCAAGAGACCCAGTACTTC; cdr3_aa: CASMELPRQETQYF
j_call: TRBJ2-7; clone_size: -; d_call: -; v_call: TRBV11-2; cdr3_nt: TGTGCCAGCAGCTTAACTGGCCTAGGGGACGAGCAGTACTTC; cdr3_aa: CASSLTGLGDEQYF
j_call: TRBJ1-4; clone_size: -; d_call: -; v_call: TRBV6-8; cdr3_nt: TGTGCCAGCAGTTACTCGAGGGTCAGGTGTCCAACTAATGAAAAACTGTTTTTT; cdr3_aa: CASSYSRVRCPTNEKLFF
j_call: TRBJ1-5; clone_size: once; d_call: TRBD1; v_call: TRBV2; cdr3_nt: TGTGCCAGCAGTGCGGGACAGGGGAATCAGCCCCAGCATTTT; cdr3_aa: CASSAGQGNQPQHF
j_call: TRBJ2-1; clone_size: -; d_call: -; v_call: TRBV18; cdr3_nt: TGTGCCAGCTCACCGATCGAACAGGGTTTGCATGAGCAGTTCTTC; cdr3_aa: CASSPIEQGLHEQFF
j_call: TRBJ1-1; clone_size: -; d_call: -; v_call: TRBV19; cdr3_nt: TGTGCCAGTAGTATTTCCAGGGGCACTGAAGCTTTCTTT; cdr3_aa: CASSISRGTEAFF
j_call: TRBJ2-7; clone_size: -; d_call: TRBD2; v_call: TRBV6-5; cdr3_nt: TGTGCCAGCAGTATCAGCGGGAGCAGTATCGAGCAGTACTTC; cdr3_aa: CASSISGSSIEQYF
j_call: TRBJ1-4; clone_size: -; d_call: -; v_call: TRBV7-9; cdr3_nt: TGTGCCAGCAGCTTCTCCAGCCTTAATGAAAAACTGTTTTTT; cdr3_aa: CASSFSSLNEKLFF
j_call: TRBJ1-4; clone_size: -; d_call: -; v_call: TRBV5-4; cdr3_nt: TGTGCCAGCTCTAGGGCAGGTCCGACCGAAAAACTGTTTTTT; cdr3_aa: CASSRAGPTEKLFF
j_call: TRBJ2-3; clone_size: once; d_call: -; v_call: TRBV15; cdr3_nt: TGTGCCACCAGCAGAGACTCTCCCAGAGGGGGGAGCGCAGATACGCAGTATTTT; cdr3_aa: CATSRDSPRGGSADTQYF
j_call: TRBJ2-5; clone_size: -; d_call: TRBD2; v_call: TRBV6-6; cdr3_nt: TGTGCCAGCAGTTCACTAGCGGCGGAGACCCAGTACTTC; cdr3_aa: CASSSLAAETQYF
j_call: TRBJ1-5; clone_size: -; d_call: TRBD1; v_call: TRBV2; cdr3_nt: TGTGCCAGCAGTGGGACAGGGTATCGTCAGCCCCAGCATTTT; cdr3_aa: CASSGTGYRQPQHF
j_call: TRBJ1-5; clone_size: -; d_call: -; v_call: TRBV6-6; cdr3_nt: TGTGCCAGCAGGGGTGAGGGAGATCAGCCCCAGCATTTT; cdr3_aa: CASRGEGDQPQHF
j_call: TRBJ1-6; clone_size: few; d_call: TRBD1; v_call: TRBV7-9; cdr3_nt: TGTGCCAGCAGCTCTCTTCCGGGACAGGGATTTTCCTATAATTCACCCCTCCACTTT; cdr3_aa: CASSSLPGQGFSYNSPLHF
j_call: TRBJ2-1; clone_size: once; d_call: -; v_call: TRBV11-2; cdr3_nt: TGTGCCAGCAGCTTGAGGTCTAGCAGCTACAATGAGCAGTTCTTC; cdr3_aa: CASSLRSSSYNEQFF
j_call: TRBJ2-2; clone_size: once; d_call: TRBD2; v_call: TRBV3-1/TRBV3-2; cdr3_nt: TGTGCCAGCAGCCAATACGGTCTGAGACTAGCGGGAACCGGGGAGCTGTTTTTT; cdr3_aa: CASSQYGLRLAGTGELFF
j_call: TRBJ2-2; clone_size: -; d_call: TRBD1; v_call: TRBV2; cdr3_nt: TGTGCCAGCAGCACCGGACAGGGGGCGGCCGGGGAGCTGTTTTTT; cdr3_aa: CASSTGQGAAGELFF
j_call: TRBJ2-3; clone_size: -; d_call: -; v_call: TRBV12-3/TRBV12-4; cdr3_nt: TGTGCCAGCAGGACAATCACAGATACGCAGTATTTT; cdr3_aa: CASRTITDTQYF
j_call: TRBJ2-6; clone_size: -; d_call: -; v_call: TRBV7-9; cdr3_nt: TGTGCCAGCAGCGCTTTGGGCTCTGGGGCCAACGTCCTGACTTTC; cdr3_aa: CASSALGSGANVLTF
j_call: TRBJ2-7; clone_size: -; d_call: -; v_call: TRBV2; cdr3_nt: TGTGCCAGCAGTGCAACGGGGGGCCAATCCTACGAGCAGTACTTC; cdr3_aa: CASSATGGQSYEQYF
j_call: TRBJ1-5; clone_size: few; d_call: -; v_call: TRBV3-1/TRBV3-2; cdr3_nt: TGTGCCAGCAGCCCCTCCGGCGGGGGCAGGGGTCAGCCCCAGCATTTT; cdr3_aa: CASSPSGGGRGQPQHF
j_call: TRBJ2-1; clone_size: -; d_call: -; v_call: TRBV30; cdr3_nt: TGTGCCTGGGCCGGGACCGAGTACAATGAGCAGTTCTTC; cdr3_aa: CAWAGTEYNEQFF
j_call: TRBJ2-5; clone_size: once; d_call: -; v_call: TRBV30; cdr3_nt: TGTGCCTGGAGAGGACAGCCACAAGAGACCCAGTACTTC; cdr3_aa: CAWRGQPQETQYF
j_call: TRBJ2-2; clone_size: -; d_call: -; v_call: TRBV15; cdr3_nt: TGTGCCACCAGCAGAGCGGGGGCTAACACCGGGGAGCTGTTTTTT; cdr3_aa: CATSRAGANTGELFF
j_call: TRBJ1-2; clone_size: -; d_call: -; v_call: TRBV7-2; cdr3_nt: TGTGCCAGCAGCTCAAACGTTAACTATGGCTACACCTTC; cdr3_aa: CASSSNVNYGYTF
j_call: TRBJ2-2; clone_size: -; d_call: -; v_call: TRBV6-2/TRBV6-3; cdr3_nt: TGTGCCAGCAGTTACCGGGACAAAAACACCGGGGAGCTGTTTTTT; cdr3_aa: CASSYRDKNTGELFF
j_call: TRBJ1-1; clone_size: -; d_call: TRBD1; v_call: TRBV7-2; cdr3_nt: TGTGCCAGCAGCTTGACAGGGTATTTTCCCGCTTTCTTT; cdr3_aa: CASSLTGYFPAFF
j_call: TRBJ2-7; clone_size: -; d_call: -; v_call: TRBV10-3; cdr3_nt: TGTGCCATCAGTGACTCCTCCCGGGACGGAACCTACGAGCAGTACTTC; cdr3_aa: CAISDSSRDGTYEQYF
j_call: TRBJ1-5; clone_size: -; d_call: -; v_call: TRBV5-6; cdr3_nt: TGTGCCAGCAGCCTCACCCTCGCTAATCAGCCCCAGCATTTT; cdr3_aa: CASSLTLANQPQHF